Reported below is one T cell receptor beta chain. These data come from a study of blood T cell repertoires in COVID-19. Looked up from germline, CDR1 is LGHDT and CDR2 is YNNKEL (reference sequence). The CDR3 totals 15 residues. Trimming at V came to 3 bases and at J to 6 bases, leaving 5 bases not matched to a gene. Sequenced by immunoSEQ multiplex PCR; TCRdb stores in-frame clones only, minus some. This sample has more than 90,000 clones, with 85% found just once. The source of this sequence is a man of 80 years or more with acute or convalescent COVID-19. The chain combines TRBV3-1 (or the pseudogene TRBV3-2) with TRBJ1-5, with 10 bases fitting TRBD1. Sequenced: peripheral blood. CDR3 protein: CASSHRDRGPQPQHF. The DNA for the CDR3 is TGTGCCAGCAGCCACCGGGACAGGGGACCTCAGCCCCAGCATTTT.